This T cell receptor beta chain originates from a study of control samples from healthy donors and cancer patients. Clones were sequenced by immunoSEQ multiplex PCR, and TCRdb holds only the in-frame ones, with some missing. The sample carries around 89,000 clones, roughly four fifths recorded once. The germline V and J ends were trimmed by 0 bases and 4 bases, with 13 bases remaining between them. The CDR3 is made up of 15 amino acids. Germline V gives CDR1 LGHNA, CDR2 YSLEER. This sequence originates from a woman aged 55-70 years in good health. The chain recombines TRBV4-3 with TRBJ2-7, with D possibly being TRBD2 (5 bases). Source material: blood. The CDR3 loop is CASSQDRAAAYEQYF. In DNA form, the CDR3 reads TGCGCCAGCAGCCAAGATCGGGCAGCGGCATACGAGCAGTACTTC.